This TCR beta chain was sequenced during a study of CD8+ T cells in alopecia areata. Treatment noted: oral pan-JAK inhibitor, 5-10 mg twice daily. On this clone: Its antigen is not known.

Study conclusions and caveats: Mice showed clearer TCR sharing than patients did, a gap that was possibly HLA-related.

Reverse transcribed after extraction, RNA yielded cDNA as the sequencing template. Libraries were prepared by immunoSEQ multiplex PCR; TCRdb keeps only in-frame clonotypes and omits some of them. This table holds around 180,000 clones, more than 55% found once. The sample consisted of CD4+ T cells sorted from blood, taken around week 50, from a patient treated with tofacitinib. The sequence was collected from a human donor with alopecia areata.

The CDR3 loop is CASSPRGRSSYNEQFF. In nucleotides, the CDR3 is TGCGCCAGCAGCCCCCGGGGGCGAAGCTCCTACAATGAGCAGTTCTTC. The chain combines TRBV4-1 with TRBJ2-7; D tentatively fits TRBD1 or TRBD2 (6 bases each). TRBJ2-1 explains the end of the DNA better; the J call may be wrong. The CDR3 totals 16 residues. Germline assignment: CDR1 MGHRA and CDR2 YSYEKL.